The 5 T cell receptor beta chains below all came from one sample that was sequenced in a study of OX40 agonist ivuxolimab in advanced cancers. Library method: the immunoSEQ multiplex PCR assay. Not all clones reach the TCRdb copy of this immuneACCESS table, which keeps in-frame sequences only. Checked studies attribute under half of the gap to unresolved V genes and leave the rest unexplained. The sample table lists 20,000 to 25,000 clones, over 80% of them with a count of one. Under 20% of the sample is held by the ten biggest clonotypes. This specimen was CD4+ or CD8+ T cells sorted from blood, taken in a trial of the OX40 agonist ivuxolimab. These TCRs come from an adult with an advanced solid tumor such as melanoma, head and neck, liver or kidney cancer.

This clone was seen more than once but under ten times. The V call is TRBV6-4, the J call TRBJ2-2; D not certain. CDR1 is MRHNA, CDR2 SNTAGT, per germline. The CDR3 has 15 residues. The V and J ends lost 5 bases and 5 bases respectively, with 15 bases between them. As DNA, the CDR3 is TGTGCCAGCAGTCCCAACGACTTGGGGACCGGGGAGCTGTTTTTT. Protein product: CASSPNDLGTGELFF.

The count of this clone is one. V usage is TRBV5-1 and J usage is TRBJ1-2; D unclear. The CDR3 covers 15 residues. The germline CDR1 and CDR2 sequences are SGHRS and YFSETQ. Trimming took off 2 bases at V and 2 bases at J, with 13 bases between the two ends. Written as DNA, the CDR3 is TGCGCCAGCAGCTTAATTCTTGGGCAAAACTATGGCTACACCTTC. Protein: CASSLILGQNYGYTF.

This clone was recorded once. The chain carries TRBV5-6 and TRBJ1-5, with D possibly being TRBD1 (5 bases). The CDR3 loop spans 18 amino acids. V was pared by 4 bases and J by 3 bases, with 23 bases between. Per the germline V gene, CDR1 is SGHDT and CDR2 is YYEEEE. As DNA, the CDR3 is TGTGCCAGCAGCAAGAACCGAGGGGCTTCCGGGGTCAATCAGCCCCAGCATTTT. Translating it yields CASSKNRGASGVNQPQHF. The whole variable domain, remainder taken from reference TRBV5-6 and TRBJ1-5, is DAGVTQSPTHLIKTRGQQVTLRCSPKSGHDTVSWYQQALGQGPQFIFQYYEEEERQRGNFPDRFSGHQFPNYSSELNVNALLLGDSALYLCASSKNRGASGVNQPQHFGDGTRLSIL.

The chain combines TRBV11-2 with TRBJ2-5; 12 bases are shared with TRBD2. The germline gives CDR1 SGHAT, CDR2 FQNNGV. This CDR3 region has 14 residues. V dropped 5 bases and J dropped 5; count of bases not matched to a gene: 3. The DNA for the CDR3 is TGTGCCAGCAGCGTTCTAGCGGGGGGGGAGACCCAGTACTTC. Residues: CASSVLAGGETQYF.

The chain joins TRBV6-8 to TRBJ2-5; either TRBD1 or TRBD2 may fit D (5 bases each). The J call may be wrong; the DNA end is better matched by TRBJ2-7. This CDR3 is built from 13 residues. From germline, CDR1 is MNHGY and CDR2 SAAAGT. The DNA of the CDR3 is TGTGCCAGCAGCCTGGGACCGACCTACGAGCAGTACTTC. Its translation is CASSLGPTYEQYF.